This TCR beta chain was sequenced for a study of T cell repertoires in cytomegalovirus infection. As for the study in general: Evidence of both CMV infection and a matching HLA type came from public TCR beta signatures.

Of note for this clonotype: What it binds is unknown.

TCRdb re-called the reads with MiXCR, one entry per CDR3 protein. The sample carries 480,000 or so distinct CDR3 sequences, around 10% recorded once. Trimming took 7 bases from V and 0 from J, leaving 13 bases between them. The CDR3 is 14 amino acids. Germline loops: CDR1 LNHNV, CDR2 YYDKDF (reference sequence). The study's findings and limits: Accumulated public TCR beta family frequency recognized individuals carrying CMV together with the relevant HLA. HLA-C-restricted CMV-specific TCR beta clonotypes prevailed in the ex vivo response.

J is TRBJ2-7 and V is TRBV15, with D perhaps matching TRBD1 or TRBD2 (6 bases each). This clonotype was obtained from a human donor in good health (CMV status not recorded). Some clones in this sample may be carry-over from other donors' samples. The sequenced material came from PBMCs. CDR3 amino acids: CATMGGRDSYEQYF. Here the CDR3 DNA reads TGTGCCACCATGGGGGGCCGCGACTCCTACGAGCAGTACTTC.